A selection of T cell receptor beta chains follows, all from one sample in a study of radiation and T cells in renal cell carcinoma. The repertoire was sequenced with immunoSEQ multiplex PCR; TCRdb's copy has only in-frame clones and lacks some. The data hold about 49,000 clones, with 83% observed a single time. The specimen comprised blood, sampled from a patient whose treatment included radiotherapy and nephrectomy. The receptors come from a woman in her seventies with renal cell carcinoma. The CDR3 runs from the conserved cysteine through the conserved F or W. The order of the fields is V gene, D gene, J gene, clone size, CDR3 protein, CDR3 DNA. A D gene is named only where the DNA matches it firmly. Size values are once, few and many counts, or a class for expanded clones, and some rows have none.

V: TRBV9; D: TRBD2; J: TRBJ2-5; size: -; CDR3: CASSPTGLAGRQETQYF; DNA: TGTGCCAGCAGCCCGACGGGGCTAGCGGGGAGACAAGAGACCCAGTACTTC
V: TRBV6-6; D: TRBD2; J: TRBJ2-2; size: -; CDR3: CASTPGLAGDTGELFF; DNA: TGTGCCAGCACCCCAGGACTAGCGGGGGACACCGGGGAGCTGTTTTTT
V: TRBV19; D: -; J: TRBJ1-5; size: -; CDR3: CASRGAGQPQHF; DNA: TGTGCCAGTAGGGGGGCGGGTCAGCCCCAGCATTTT
V: TRBV10-3; D: TRBD2; J: TRBJ2-3; size: once; CDR3: CAISTLGLAQDTQYF; DNA: TGTGCCATCAGCACCCTGGGACTAGCGCAAGATACGCAGTATTTT
V: TRBV9; D: -; J: TRBJ2-1; size: few; CDR3: CASSVSYNEQFF; DNA: TGTGCCAGCAGCGTAAGTTACAATGAGCAGTTCTTC
V: TRBV5-4; D: TRBD2; J: TRBJ2-5; size: few; CDR3: CASSSSSIGLARETQYF; DNA: TGTGCCAGCAGCTCGAGCTCGATCGGACTAGCCCGGGAGACCCAGTACTTC
V: TRBV15; D: -; J: TRBJ2-7; size: -; CDR3: CATSSGQRPYEQYF; DNA: TGTGCCACCAGCAGCGGACAGCGGCCCTACGAGCAGTACTTC
V: TRBV6-5; D: -; J: TRBJ1-1; size: -; CDR3: CASSYSVSALNTEAFF; DNA: TGTGCCAGCAGTTACTCGGTTTCGGCCTTGAACACTGAAGCTTTCTTT
V: TRBV29-1; D: -; J: TRBJ1-2; size: few; CDR3: CSVESNGYTF; DNA: TGCAGCGTTGAGTCAAATGGCTACACCTTC
V: TRBV29-1; D: TRBD1; J: TRBJ1-5; size: -; CDR3: CSAGTGKNQPQHF; DNA: TGCAGCGCAGGGACAGGGAAGAATCAGCCCCAGCATTTT
V: TRBV5-4; D: TRBD1; J: TRBJ2-7; size: -; CDR3: CASSSGGQDVYEQYF; DNA: TGTGCCAGCAGCTCTGGGGGACAGGATGTCTACGAGCAGTACTTC
V: TRBV2; D: TRBD1; J: TRBJ1-5; size: -; CDR3: CASSGTGGRQPQHF; DNA: TGTGCCAGCAGTGGGACAGGGGGTCGTCAGCCCCAGCATTTT
V: TRBV6-6; D: -; J: TRBJ1-3; size: -; CDR3: CASSYGSAGNTIYF; DNA: TGTGCCAGCAGTTACGGGTCAGCTGGAAACACCATATATTTT
V: TRBV28; D: -; J: TRBJ1-2; size: -; CDR3: CASSPRQVYGYTF; DNA: TGTGCCAGCAGTCCTCGACAGGTCTATGGCTACACCTTC
V: TRBV5-1; D: -; J: TRBJ1-1; size: many; CDR3: CASSAGQQNTEAFF; DNA: TGCGCCAGCAGCGCCGGACAGCAGAACACTGAAGCTTTCTTT
V: TRBV15; D: -; J: TRBJ2-5; size: -; CDR3: CATSVLQALETQYF; DNA: TGTGCCACCAGCGTGCTCCAGGCCCTGGAGACCCAGTACTTC
V: TRBV5-1; D: -; J: TRBJ2-2; size: -; CDR3: CASSLTTNTGELFF; DNA: TGCGCCAGCAGCTTGACTACGAACACCGGGGAGCTGTTTTTT
V: TRBV19; D: -; J: TRBJ2-1; size: -; CDR3: CASSLPGDSYNEQFF; DNA: TGTGCCAGTAGTCTACCTGGGGACTCGTACAATGAGCAGTTCTTC
V: TRBV14; D: -; J: TRBJ2-6; size: once; CDR3: CASSQAPAAGANVLTF; DNA: TGTGCCAGCAGCCAAGCCCCCGCGGCCGGGGCCAACGTCCTGACTTTC
V: TRBV6-5; D: TRBD1; J: TRBJ2-1; size: -; CDR3: CASSYGTDYNEQFF; DNA: TGTGCCAGCAGTTACGGGACAGACTACAATGAGCAGTTCTTC
V: TRBV5-5; D: -; J: TRBJ2-5; size: -; CDR3: CASSTSHGQTQYF; DNA: TGTGCCAGCAGCACCTCTCACGGCCAGACCCAGTACTTC
V: TRBV15; D: -; J: TRBJ2-3; size: -; CDR3: CATGSRIPDTQYF; DNA: TGTGCCACTGGGTCGAGGATCCCAGATACGCAGTATTTT
V: TRBV18; D: TRBD2; J: TRBJ2-5; size: -; CDR3: CASSPPAGGPEETQYF; DNA: TGTGCCAGCTCACCACCCGCGGGGGGACCCGAAGAGACCCAGTACTTC
V: TRBV9; D: -; J: TRBJ2-3; size: -; CDR3: CASSPRAGGPDTQYF; DNA: TGTGCCAGCAGCCCCCGAGCCGGGGGACCAGATACGCAGTATTTT
V: TRBV5-1; D: TRBD1; J: TRBJ1-1; size: -; CDR3: CASSSATGGTEAFF; DNA: TGCGCCAGCAGCTCGGCGACAGGGGGAACTGAAGCTTTCTTT
V: TRBV18; D: TRBD1; J: TRBJ2-3; size: -; CDR3: CASSPVGTGGGTDTQYF; DNA: TGTGCCAGCTCACCAGTGGGGACAGGGGGCGGAACAGATACGCAGTATTTT
V: TRBV5-1; D: -; J: TRBJ1-4; size: -; CDR3: CASSRDMLGNEKLFF; DNA: TGCGCCAGCAGCCGCGACATGCTGGGAAATGAAAAACTGTTTTTT
V: TRBV6-7; D: TRBD2; J: TRBJ2-3; size: -; CDR3: CASSYMARTSGRPDTQYF; DNA: TGTGCCAGCAGTTACATGGCCCGGACTAGCGGGAGACCAGATACGCAGTATTTT
V: TRBV11-1; D: -; J: TRBJ1-5; size: -; CDR3: CASSLESNQPQHF; DNA: TGTGCCAGCAGCTTAGAGTCGAATCAGCCCCAGCATTTT
V: TRBV7-9; D: -; J: TRBJ1-1; size: -; CDR3: CASSSFPAASTEAFF; DNA: TGTGCCAGCAGCTCCTTCCCCGCCGCGAGCACTGAAGCTTTCTTT
V: TRBV27; D: -; J: TRBJ2-6; size: once; CDR3: CASSFIRRPSGANVLTF; DNA: TGTGCCAGCAGTTTCATACGTCGCCCCTCTGGGGCCAACGTCCTGACTTTC
V: TRBV19; D: TRBD2; J: TRBJ2-5; size: -; CDR3: CASSTGGGGSAETQYF; DNA: TGTGCCAGTAGTACGGGAGGCGGGGGATCTGCAGAGACCCAGTACTTC
V: TRBV19; D: -; J: TRBJ1-2; size: -; CDR3: CASRREEGRYGYTF; DNA: TGTGCCAGTAGGAGGGAGGAGGGACGCTATGGCTACACCTTC